A selection of T cell receptor beta chains follows, all from one sample in a study of beta chain features in type 1 diabetes. The repertoire was sequenced with immunoSEQ multiplex PCR; TCRdb's copy has only in-frame clones and lacks some. The table shows 630,000 or so clones, with about an eighth occurring only once. Sample: naive CD4+ T cells from blood. The receptors stem from a man in his late teens or twenties with type 1 diabetes. CDR3s include the opening cysteine and the closing phenylalanine or tryptophan. Each record gives: J gene, clone size, V gene, D gene, CDR3 protein, CDR3 DNA. D genes are given only for firm matches. Clone size appears in some rows only: once, few, many, or a class for an expanded clone.

>TRBJ2-5|.|TRBV28|.
CASSYDKGQETQYF
TGTGCCAGCAGCTACGACAAAGGCCAAGAGACCCAGTACTTC
>TRBJ2-1|few|TRBV27|.
CASSRGETSSYNEQFF
TGTGCCAGCAGTAGAGGCGAAACTAGCTCCTACAATGAGCAGTTCTTC
>TRBJ2-3|.|TRBV6-5|.
CASSYNQGDTDTQYF
TGTGCCAGCAGTTACAATCAGGGCGACACAGATACGCAGTATTTT
>TRBJ2-7|.|TRBV30|TRBD1
CAGQGDEQYF
TGTGCCGGACAGGGAGACGAGCAGTACTTC
>TRBJ2-4|few|TRBV29-1|TRBD2
CSARGRAPKNIQYF
TGCAGCGCTCGGGGGAGGGCCCCCAAAAACATTCAGTACTTC
>TRBJ2-1|few|TRBV5-1|.
CASSLLSTDEQFF
TGCGCCAGCAGCCTACTGTCCACAGATGAGCAGTTCTTC
>TRBJ1-1|.|TRBV14|.
CASSQGGTVNTEAFF
TGTGCCAGCAGCCAAGGTGGGACGGTGAACACTGAAGCTTTCTTT
>TRBJ2-2|.|TRBV30|.
CASRGVPGTGELFF
TGTGCCTCCAGGGGGGTCCCTGGGACCGGGGAGCTGTTTTTT
>TRBJ1-6|few|TRBV23-1|.
CASSQSFIDSASSYNSPLHF
TGCGCCAGCAGTCAATCTTTTATTGACAGCGCCAGCTCCTATAATTCACCCCTCCACTTT
>TRBJ2-2|.|TRBV5-1|TRBD2
CASSGLADTGELFF
TGCGCCAGCAGCGGACTAGCGGACACCGGGGAGCTGTTTTTT
>TRBJ1-1|few|TRBV4-3|.
CASSQDPRGKMNTEAFF
TGCGCCAGCAGCCAAGATCCAAGGGGGAAGATGAACACTGAAGCTTTCTTT
>TRBJ1-1|few|TRBV18|.
CASSQDKNTEAFF
TGTGCCAGCTCCCAGGACAAGAACACTGAAGCTTTCTTT
>TRBJ2-2|few|TRBV5-6|.
CASSLVGEDTGELFF
TGTGCCAGCAGCTTGGTTGGGGAGGACACCGGGGAGCTGTTTTTT
>TRBJ1-5|few|TRBV19|.
CASNPQGSLFNQPQHF
TGTGCCAGTAACCCACAGGGATCTTTGTTCAATCAGCCCCAGCATTTT
>TRBJ2-5|.|TRBV7-3|TRBD1
CASSLVGQEETQYF
TGTGCCAGCAGCTTAGTGGGACAGGAAGAGACCCAGTACTTC
>TRBJ2-1|few|TRBV5-4|TRBD1
CASSLGGQGNNEQFF
TGTGCCAGCAGCTTGGGGGGACAGGGGAACAATGAGCAGTTCTTC
>TRBJ2-5|.|TRBV30|.
CAWSTVQETQYF
TGTGCCTGGAGTACAGTACAAGAGACCCAGTACTTC
>TRBJ2-7|few|TRBV27|TRBD1
CASRSVDRASYEQYF
TGTGCCAGCAGAAGTGTGGACAGGGCGAGCTACGAGCAGTACTTC
>TRBJ2-3|few|TRBV19|.
CASSLRTATDTQYF
TGTGCCAGTAGTTTGAGGACAGCCACAGATACGCAGTATTTT
>TRBJ1-5|.|TRBV5-1|.
CASRPGPMTNQPQHF
TGCGCCAGCCGGCCCGGTCCTATGACAAATCAGCCCCAGCATTTT
>TRBJ1-4|.|TRBV30|TRBD1
CAWSPGQGGEKLFF
TGTGCCTGGAGTCCCGGACAGGGAGGGGAAAAACTGTTTTTT
>TRBJ1-4|few|TRBV7-2|TRBD1
CASSAGQGNEKLFF
TGTGCCAGCAGCGCGGGACAGGGTAATGAAAAACTGTTTTTT
>TRBJ2-3|few|TRBV28|.
CASSPYRQDLSTDTQYF
TGTGCCAGCAGTCCATACCGACAGGACCTCAGCACAGATACGCAGTATTTT
>TRBJ1-2|few|TRBV25-1|TRBD1
CASSPSGTGFNYGYTF
TGTGCCAGCAGTCCAAGTGGGACAGGGTTTAACTATGGCTACACCTTC
>TRBJ2-2|.|TRBV7-3|.
CASSPTTTGELFF
TGTGCCAGCAGCCCTACGACCACCGGGGAGCTGTTTTTT
>TRBJ2-7|few|TRBV5-1|TRBD1
CASSNPRGQGAREQYF
TGCGCCAGCAGCAACCCACGTGGACAGGGGGCGCGGGAGCAGTACTTC
>TRBJ2-7|few|TRBV15|.
CATSRDDYEQYF
TGTGCCACCAGCAGGGACGACTACGAGCAGTACTTC
>TRBJ2-7|.|TRBV5-1|TRBD1
CASSYGTVVLGEQYF
TGCGCCAGCAGCTACGGGACAGTGGTTCTGGGGGAGCAGTACTTC